A selection of T cell receptor beta chains follows, all from one sample in a study of beta chain features in type 1 diabetes. Profiling relied on immunoSEQ multiplex PCR, and the TCRdb table lists in-frame clones only, not all of them. This sample has 300,000 to 350,000 clones; roughly 15% occur once, and the top ten carry over 5%. The sequenced sample was central memory CD4+ T cells from blood. These receptors all come from a man aged 25 to 45 in good health. CDR3s include the opening cysteine and the closing phenylalanine or tryptophan. D genes are given only for firm matches. Size is stated for part of the rows, as once, few or many counts, or as a class when the clone is expanded.

cdr3_nt cdr3_aa d_call j_call v_call clone_size
TGTGCCAGCAGCCCGGCGGAGACCCAGTACTTC CASSPAETQYF . TRBJ2-5 TRBV7-2 .
TGTGCCAGCAGCGTAGCGCTTCTGGGGACCGATGAGCAGTTCTTC CASSVALLGTDEQFF . TRBJ2-1 TRBV9 few
TGTGCCAGCACCAGAATGGGACTAGCGGGGGGACAAGAGACCCAGTACTTC CASTRMGLAGGQETQYF TRBD2 TRBJ2-5 TRBV7-2 .
TGTGCCAGCTTAGTAGCGGGAGGGCTTCGAGGGGAGCTGTTTTTT CASLVAGGLRGELFF TRBD2 TRBJ2-2 TRBV7-2 few
TGTGCCAGCAGCTCCCCCTGGGGAGGCGGGGAGCTGTTTTTT CASSSPWGGGELFF . TRBJ2-2 TRBV11-3 .
TGCGCCAGCAGCTTAAGGGGGGCAGATACGCAGTATTTT CASSLRGADTQYF . TRBJ2-3 TRBV5-1 few
TGTGCCACCCGACTAGGTCCGAAGAATGAGCAGTTCTTC CATRLGPKNEQFF . TRBJ2-1 TRBV2 .
TGCGCCAGCAGCTTGGGAACAGAGAACAATCAGCCCCAGCATTTT CASSLGTENNQPQHF . TRBJ1-5 TRBV5-1 few
TGTGCCAGCAGCCGATTCAGGGTGAACACTGAAGCTTTCTTT CASSRFRVNTEAFF . TRBJ1-1 TRBV5-4 .
TGTGCCAGCAGTCCCAGCGGGAGTACCAAAAACATTCAGTACTTC CASSPSGSTKNIQYF TRBD2 TRBJ2-4 TRBV28 .
TGTGCCAGTAGAAGACAGGGGAACGAATTCTACTATGGCTACACCTTC CASRRQGNEFYYGYTF TRBD1 TRBJ1-2 TRBV19 .
TGCGCCAGCAGCACCGGACTAGCGGGAGGGGGAAACCACAATGAGCAGTTCTTC CASSTGLAGGGNHNEQFF TRBD2 TRBJ2-1 TRBV5-1 few
TGTGCCAGCAGTTACAGCTGGGAGGCTTGGTTC CASSYSWEAWF . TRBJ2-7 TRBV6-6 few
TGCGCCAGCACCTCGGGACTAGCGTTATCAGATACGCAGTATTTT CASTSGLALSDTQYF TRBD2 TRBJ2-3 TRBV5-1 few
TGTGCCATCAGTGAGTTCGGGGACGAGCAGTACTTC CAISEFGDEQYF . TRBJ2-7 TRBV10-3 many
TGTGCCAGCAGTAGAAATACAGGGGGCACTGAAGCTTTCTTT CASSRNTGGTEAFF TRBD1 TRBJ1-1 TRBV25-1 .
TGTGCCAGCAGCCAAGACAGGGGGCTTTATGGCTACACCTTC CASSQDRGLYGYTF TRBD1 TRBJ1-2 TRBV4-2 .
TGTGCCAGCACCCGGTCAGGGATGGTCTATGGCTACACCTTC CASTRSGMVYGYTF . TRBJ1-2 TRBV6-1 few
TGCAGCGTTGAGACGACAGGGGGGAGGACTGAAGCTTTCTTT CSVETTGGRTEAFF TRBD1 TRBJ1-1 TRBV29-1 few
TGTGCCATCCAGGGGACCTACAATGAGCAGTTCTTC CAIQGTYNEQFF . TRBJ2-1 TRBV6-5 few
TGCGCCAGCAGCCAAGAAGCGGGGGGCACGGCAGATACGCAGTATTTT CASSQEAGGTADTQYF TRBD2 TRBJ2-3 TRBV4-3 .
TGCAGTGCCCAGCGAATCCACGAGCAGTACTTC CSAQRIHEQYF . TRBJ2-7 TRBV20-1 few
TGTGCCAGTAGTATCGGAGGGGTCCCCTACAATGAGCAGTTCTTC CASSIGGVPYNEQFF . TRBJ2-1 TRBV19 few
TGTGCCAGCAGCTTGGCCCAGCTAGGCCTCTACAATGAGCAGTTCTTC CASSLAQLGLYNEQFF . TRBJ2-1 TRBV5-6 few
TGTGCCAGCAGTTTTGGGACAACTCAAACTGGAAACACCATATATTTT CASSFGTTQTGNTIYF . TRBJ1-3 TRBV28 few
TGTGCCAGCAGCTCAGGGCCAAATCAGCCCCAGCATTTT CASSSGPNQPQHF . TRBJ1-5 TRBV7-2 few
TGTGCCAGCAGTTCCAGGATCTTCACCGGGGAGCTGTTTTTT CASSSRIFTGELFF . TRBJ2-2 TRBV6-5 few
TGCAGCGTGGCTCGGAGCGGGGGCACAGATACGCAGTATTTT CSVARSGGTDTQYF TRBD2 TRBJ2-3 TRBV29-1 .
TGTGCCAGCAGCTTAGTGAAACAGAGTAATTCACCCCTCCACTTT CASSLVKQSNSPLHF . TRBJ1-6 TRBV7-2 .
TGTGCCAGCAGCTTTGGGGGCCTCCAAGCGGCCAAAAACATTCAGTACTTC CASSFGGLQAAKNIQYF . TRBJ2-4 TRBV11-2 few
TGCGCCAGCAGCAAACAGTTTTACAATGAGCAGTTCTTC CASSKQFYNEQFF . TRBJ2-1 TRBV4-3 .
TGTGCCAGCAGTTACTTGGGAGGGGATCAGCCCCAGCATTTT CASSYLGGDQPQHF . TRBJ1-5 TRBV6-5 .
TGTGCCAGCAGTTCAGCGTGGGAGCAGTACTTC CASSSAWEQYF . TRBJ2-7 TRBV11-2 .
TGTGCCAGCAGCCAAAAGTTGGAGGAGACCCAGTACTTC CASSQKLEETQYF . TRBJ2-5 TRBV5-6 .
TGTGCCAGCAGTTTTCAGCGTCGGCCACGGCAGTACTTC CASSFQRRPRQYF . TRBJ2-7 TRBV28 many
TGTGCCATCAGTATTGCACAGGGCGCCGGGATGCCCCAGCATTTT CAISIAQGAGMPQHF . TRBJ1-5 TRBV10-3 .
TGTGCCAGCAGTGCTTTAGTAGGCGGGAGCCGTCCAAATACGCAGTATTTT CASSALVGGSRPNTQYF TRBD2 TRBJ2-3 TRBV2 few
TGTGCCAGCAGTATCTCAGGGGGCCCGAGCACAGATACGCAGTATTTT CASSISGGPSTDTQYF TRBD1 TRBJ2-3 TRBV28 few
TGCGCCAGCAGTCAACTGGAGCTGTTTTTT CASSQLELFF . TRBJ2-2 TRBV23-1 many
TGCGCCAGCAGCAGACTCGGGACAGGAGTTGGTGGGGAAGCTTTCTTT CASSRLGTGVGGEAFF TRBD1 TRBJ1-1 TRBV5-1 .
TGTGCCATCAGTGGGACAGGGCGATCCGGTGAGCAGTTCTTC CAISGTGRSGEQFF TRBD1 TRBJ2-1 TRBV10-3 many
TGTGCCAGTACCTTAGCGGGAAGCTCCTACAATGAGCAGTTCTTC CASTLAGSSYNEQFF TRBD2 TRBJ2-1 TRBV19 .
TGTGCCAGCAGCTCTCAGGGATACCACGATACGCAGTATTTT CASSSQGYHDTQYF . TRBJ2-3 TRBV5-4 few
TGTGCCAGCAGCCAATACATCCAAGAGACCCAGTACTTC CASSQYIQETQYF . TRBJ2-5 TRBV5-6 .
TGTGCCAGCAGGCGGGGACAGGGGGCAGATACGCAGTATTTT CASRRGQGADTQYF TRBD1 TRBJ2-3 TRBV7-2 few
TGTGCCTGGATGAGGGTAGCGGGAGGTCAGAGCTCCTACAATGAGCAGTTCTTC CAWMRVAGGQSSYNEQFF TRBD2 TRBJ2-1 TRBV30 few
TGTGCCAGCTCACCATTTAGGGCCAGCCCCAATGAGCAGTTCTTC CASSPFRASPNEQFF . TRBJ2-1 TRBV18 .
TGTGCCAGCAGCTGGGGGACTAGCGGGCGTCAAGAGACCCAGTACTTC CASSWGTSGRQETQYF TRBD2 TRBJ2-5 TRBV11-2 .
TGTGCCATCAGTGAGGAAGGGACTAAACAAGAGACCCAGTACTTC CAISEEGTKQETQYF TRBD2 TRBJ2-5 TRBV10-3 .
TGCAGCGTGGCGGACAGGTCGGTATTAAATGAGCAGTTCTTC CSVADRSVLNEQFF TRBD1 TRBJ2-1 TRBV29-1 few
TGTGCCAGCAGTAGGAACGACGGAAGATGGGATACGCAGTATTTT CASSRNDGRWDTQYF . TRBJ2-3 TRBV5-4 few
TGTGCCTGGACGGGACGGAGGAGGGAGACCCAGTACTTC CAWTGRRRETQYF . TRBJ2-5 TRBV30 many
TGTGCCAGCGAAATGAAGCCCAAAGAGACCCAGTACTTC CASEMKPKETQYF . TRBJ2-5 TRBV5-3 few
TGTGCCAGCAGCACCACTCCGGGGGGGCGTGCCACAGATACGCAGTATTTT CASSTTPGGRATDTQYF TRBD2 TRBJ2-3 TRBV11-3 .